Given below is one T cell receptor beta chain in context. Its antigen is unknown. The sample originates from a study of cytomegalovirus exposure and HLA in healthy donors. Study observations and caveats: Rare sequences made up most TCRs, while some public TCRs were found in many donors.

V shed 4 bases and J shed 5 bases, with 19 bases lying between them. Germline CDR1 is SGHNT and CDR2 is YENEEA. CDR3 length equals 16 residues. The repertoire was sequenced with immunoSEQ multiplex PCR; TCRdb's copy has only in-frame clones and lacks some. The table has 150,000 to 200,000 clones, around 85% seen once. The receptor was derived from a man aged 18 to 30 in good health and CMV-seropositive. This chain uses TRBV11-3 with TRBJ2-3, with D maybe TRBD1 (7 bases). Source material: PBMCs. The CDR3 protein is CASSSPFGQGGDTQYF. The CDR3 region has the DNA TGTGCCAGCAGCTCGCCGTTCGGGCAGGGGGGAGATACGCAGTATTTT. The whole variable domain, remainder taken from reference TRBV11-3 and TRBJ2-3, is EAGVVQSPRYKIIEKKQPVAFWCNPISGHNTLYWYLQNLGQGPELLIRYENEEAVDDSQLPKDRFSAERLKGVDSTLKIQPAELGDSAVYLCASSSPFGQGGDTQYFGPGTRLTVL.